The 22 T cell receptor beta chains listed next were all sequenced from one sample in a study of radiotherapy plus CTLA-4 blockade in lung cancer. Measured with immunoSEQ multiplex PCR; TCRdb has only the in-frame clones, and not every one. Here the sample spans tens of thousands of clones, around 81% being singletons. Sequenced material: peripheral blood, taken from a patient treated with radiotherapy plus ipilimumab. The receptors originated from a human donor with non-small cell lung cancer whose response to radiotherapy plus ipilimumab could not be evaluated. Some clones in this sample may be carry-over from other donors' samples.

CDR3 sequence: CASSPLAGLQETQYF. The CDR3 nucleotides read TGTGCCAGCAGTCCACTAGCGGGCCTACAAGAGACCCAGTACTTC. The chain employs TRBV28 and TRBJ2-5, with 9 bases fitting TRBD2. The J segment lost 2 bases and the V segment lost 5 bases, leaving 6 bases of the junction unmatched. From germline, CDR1 is MDHEN and CDR2 SYDVKM. This CDR3 has 15 amino acids.

This chain connects TRBV27 to TRBJ1-1, with 9 nucleotides matching TRBD1. V lost 1 base, J lost 1 base, and 7 bases stayed unmatched. CDR1 and CDR2 (germline): MNHEY, SMNVEV (reference sequence). The CDR3 loop spans 17 amino acids. DNA of the CDR3: TGTGCCAGCAGTTTATTAGGACAGGGGAGGGGGAACACTGAAGCTTTCTTT. This encodes CASSLLGQGRGNTEAFF.

This chain links TRBV7-2 with TRBJ1-1; the D gene is possibly TRBD1 (5 bases). With 6 bases removed from V and 11 bases from J, the gap between germline ends came to 13 bases. CDR1 and CDR2 (germline): SGHTA, FQGNSA. The CDR3 has 11 residues. This CDR3 reads CASSAGFGAFF. CDR3 nucleotide sequence: TGTGCCAGCAGTGCAGGGTTCGGGGCTTTCTTT.

This clone was counted a single time. The rearrangement joins TRBV28 to TRBJ1-2; 9 bases are shared with TRBD1. CDR3 length: 15 residues. Trimming cost V 3 bases and J 2 bases; bases outside gene matches: 4. Germline V lookup: CDR1 MDHEN, CDR2 SYDVKM. The CDR3 coding sequence is TGTGCCAGCAGTTTCGAACAGGGGGCCAACTATGGCTACACCTTC. Its translation is CASSFEQGANYGYTF.

This chain connects TRBV7-2 to TRBJ1-1; 8 bases fit TRBD1. Trimming at V came to 9 bases and at J to 0 bases, leaving 18 bases not matched to a gene. CDR1 and CDR2 (germline): SGHTA, FQGNSA. The CDR3 covers 18 residues. This CDR3 reads CASLPRGAGGLMNTEAFF. CDR3 DNA sequence: TGTGCCAGTCTCCCCCGAGGGGCAGGGGGCTTAATGAACACTGAAGCTTTCTTT. Supplemented by reference TRBV7-2 and TRBJ1-1, the full variable domain reads GAGVSQSPSNKVTEKGKDVELRCDPISGHTALYWYRQSLGQGLEFLIYFQGNSAPDKSGLPSDRFSAERTGGSVSTLTIQRTQQEDSAVYLCASLPRGAGGLMNTEAFFGQGTRLTVV.

The chain combines TRBV4-3 with TRBJ2-7; TRBD2 agrees at 10 bases. The CDR3 sequence is 15 residues long. Germline CDR1 is LGHNA and CDR2 is YSLEER. Trimming took 3 bases from V and 12 from J; bases not matched to a gene: 14. The CDR3 loop reads CASSQSLAGPSPPYF. The CDR3 DNA follows: TGCGCCAGCAGCCAGTCACTAGCGGGGCCCTCACCCCCGTACTTC.

This rearrangement joins TRBV6-5 to TRBJ1-2, with 7 bases that match TRBD1. The CDR3 loop spans 13 amino acids. The trim removed 5 bases at V and 3 bases at J, leaving 3 bases unmatched. CDR1 is MNHEY, CDR2 SVGAGI, per germline. The CDR3 reads CASSPDRDYGYTF. CDR3 DNA sequence: TGTGCCAGCAGTCCCGACAGGGACTATGGCTACACCTTC.

The chain is built from TRBV5-6 and TRBJ2-7; 8 nucleotides line up with TRBD2. V lost 4 bases, J lost 1 base, and 4 bases stayed unmatched. The CDR3 is made up of 14 amino acids. CDR1 and CDR2 (germline): SGHDT, YYEEEE. The CDR3 spells CASSESGGSYEQYF. Here the CDR3 DNA reads TGTGCCAGCAGCGAAAGCGGGGGATCCTACGAGCAGTACTTC.

The rearrangement links TRBV29-1 to TRBJ2-1, with a weak D call TRBD1 (8 bases). Trimming removed 6 bases from V and 0 bases from J, with 21 bases in between. There are 17 residues in the CDR3. The germline V gene has CDR1 SQVTM and CDR2 ANQGSEA. CDR3 DNA sequence: TGCAGCGTGGGGGGGGACATCGGACAGGGCTCCTACAATGAGCAGTTCTTC. Translated, it gives CSVGGDIGQGSYNEQFF.

This chain links TRBV4-2 with TRBJ2-4; tentatively, D is TRBD1 (5 bases). CDR3 size: 18 residues. Germline V gene lookup returns CDR1 LGHNA and CDR2 YNFKEQ. V gave up 0 bases and J gave up 8 bases, with 23 bases separating them. The CDR3: CASSQDLRRGTGKDIQYF. As DNA, the CDR3 is TGTGCCAGCAGCCAAGATTTGAGAAGGGGTACAGGCAAGGACATTCAGTACTTC.

CDR3 DNA sequence: TGTGCCATCACCGAGACTAGCGGGGGGCACCCTGGGACCGGGGAGCTGTTTTTT. Translated, it gives CAITETSGGHPGTGELFF. J is TRBJ2-2 and V is TRBV10-3; 13 nucleotides match TRBD2. With V trimmed by 7 bases and J by 5 bases, 13 bases remained unmatched. The CDR3 loop spans 18 amino acids. Germline V gene data show CDR1 as ENHRY and CDR2 as SYGVKD.

V is TRBV19 and J is TRBJ1-6; weak D call: TRBD1 (6 bases). CDR1 is LNHDA and CDR2 is SQIVND in the germline V gene (reference sequence). V was pared by 3 bases and J by 7 bases, with 16 bases between. The CDR3 is made up of 16 amino acids. The CDR3 protein is CASSILPGTLNSPLHF. Here the CDR3 DNA reads TGTGCCAGTAGTATCCTACCCGGGACACTGAATTCACCCCTCCACTTT.

In DNA form, the CDR3 reads TGTGCCTGGAGACAACAGGGGGAAGCTTTCTTT. The encoded protein is CAWRQQGEAFF. This chain joins TRBV30 and TRBJ1-1, with 7 bases identical to TRBD1. After removal of 3 bases from V and 8 bases from J, the junction contained 3 bases not matched to a gene. This CDR3 region has 11 residues. Germline V lookup: CDR1 GTSNPN, CDR2 SVGIG (reference sequence).

The chain has TRBV11-2 and TRBJ1-2, with 7 bases lining up with TRBD1. Germline V CDR1 and CDR2: SGHAT, FQNNGV. Trimming cost V 4 bases and J 7 bases; bases outside gene matches: 0. The CDR3 contains 11 residues. DNA for the CDR3: TGTGCCAGCAGCTCAGGGGGTGGCTACACCTTC. Translation gives CASSSGGGYTF.

The chain carries TRBV5-4 and TRBJ1-2, with D perhaps matching TRBD1 (5 bases). CDR1 and CDR2 from the germline V gene are SGHNT and YYREEE (reference sequence). V lost 3 bases, J lost 6 bases, and 12 bases lay in between. The CDR3 totals 13 residues. CDR3 sequence (DNA): TGTGCCAGCAGCTCGATAGGGGATCATGGCTACACCTTC. Its protein is CASSSIGDHGYTF.

The genes are TRBV19 and TRBJ1-4, with TRBD1 matching over 7 bases. Germline loops: CDR1 LNHDA, CDR2 SQIVND (reference sequence). The length of the CDR3 is 15 residues. V was clipped by 7 bases and J by 8 bases; unmatched bases: 13. Here the CDR3 reads CASTPPRQGIEKLFF. The DNA for the CDR3 is TGTGCCAGTACCCCACCGAGACAGGGAATCGAAAAACTGTTTTTT.

This chain links TRBV5-1 with TRBJ2-2; D might be TRBD2 (6 bases). This CDR3 has 15 amino acids. The germline gives CDR1 SGHRS, CDR2 YFSETQ. V gave up 0 bases and J gave up 4 bases, with 10 bases separating them. CDR3 amino acids: CASSLDSGVTGELFF. CDR3 nucleotides: TGCGCCAGCAGCTTGGATTCGGGGGTCACCGGGGAGCTGTTTTTT.

This chain joins TRBV11-2 and TRBJ1-2, with 9 nucleotides matching TRBD1. V shed 1 base, J shed 8 bases, and the junction held 8 bases outside the gene matches. The CDR3 length is 15 residues. Germline V gives CDR1 SGHAT, CDR2 FQNNGV. Here the CDR3 reads CASSLGGWTGVGYTF. The CDR3 region has the DNA TGTGCCAGCAGCTTAGGGGGCTGGACAGGGGTCGGCTACACCTTC.

For the CDR3, the DNA is TGTGCCAGCAGGGCCTCAGGGCAGATAAATTCACCCCTCCACTTT. Translated, it gives CASRASGQINSPLHF. The V and J genes are TRBV2 and TRBJ1-6; D is perhaps TRBD1 (5 bases). The germline V and J ends were trimmed by 6 bases and 7 bases, with 16 bases remaining between them. This CDR3 is 15 amino acids long. The V gene's germline CDR1 is SNHLY and CDR2 FYNNEI.

The gene calls are TRBV12-1 and TRBJ1-6; the table assigns TRBD1, which was not confirmed against the DNA. TRBV12-1 is a pseudogene locus. The CDR3 covers 16 residues. The DNA for the CDR3 is TGTGCCAGCAGCTCAGGACAGAGAAAATATAATTCACCCCTCCACTTT. Protein product: CASSSGQRKYNSPLHF.

The chain joins TRBV9 to TRBJ2-7; TRBD1 matches 7 bases. V shed 3 bases, J shed 0 bases, and the junction held 6 bases outside the gene matches. The CDR3 spans 15 residues. CDR1 and CDR2 from the germline V gene are SGDLS and YYNGEE. CDR3 region: CASSGSTGFSYEQYF. CDR3 bases: TGTGCCAGCAGCGGTTCGACAGGGTTCTCCTACGAGCAGTACTTC. Looking up the rest from reference TRBV9 and TRBJ2-7 gives the full variable domain: DSGVTQTPKHLITATGQRVTLRCSPRSGDLSVYWYQQSLDQGLQFLIQYYNGEERAKGNILERFSAQQFPDLHSELNLSSLELGDSALYFCASSGSTGFSYEQYFGPGTRLTVT.

This clone showed up just a few times. The V and J genes are TRBV7-2 and TRBJ1-2; possible D gene TRBD1, 5 bases. The CDR3 has 16 amino acids. V lost 6 bases to trimming and J lost 4 bases, with 21 bases between them. Germline V gene lookup returns CDR1 SGHTA and CDR2 FQGNSA. In DNA, the CDR3 is TGTGCCAGCAGTTTTGCCGAAGGGGCCCTTCCCTATGGCTACACCTTC. It is translated as CASSFAEGALPYGYTF.